The sequence of this TCR beta chain was determined in a study of blood T cell repertoires in COVID-19. Study details: Sites across the United States, Italy and Spain contributed samples from acute and convalescent COVID-19. Sources were T cells, B-cell-depleted T cells, or PBMCs; the material itself was cDNA or gDNA.

This clone came up once. CDR1 is SGDLS, CDR2 YYNGEE, per germline. The CDR3 covers 15 residues. V lost 4 bases, J lost 2 bases, and 15 bases lay in between. In Seattle, patients joined the study during active infection and were tracked longitudinally. In the authors' methods: Amplification of reference gene primers was used by the study to estimate nucleated cell counts. Method: immunoSEQ multiplex PCR; TCRdb's copy keeps in-frame clones and lacks some. The V and J calls and clone size come from that table; D and trimming were worked out from the DNA. The top ten hold approximately 10% of the sample, which has roughly 280,000 clones, roughly 90% seen once.

The receptor was isolated from a woman aged 25 to 39 with COVID-19, enrolled during active disease. The chain carries TRBV9 and TRBJ1-1, with a possible D match to TRBD1 (6 bases). The source material was peripheral blood. Here the CDR3 DNA reads TGTGCCAGCAGCCCCCGAGCCAGGGGAAACACTGAAGCTTTCTTT. Translated, it gives CASSPRARGNTEAFF.